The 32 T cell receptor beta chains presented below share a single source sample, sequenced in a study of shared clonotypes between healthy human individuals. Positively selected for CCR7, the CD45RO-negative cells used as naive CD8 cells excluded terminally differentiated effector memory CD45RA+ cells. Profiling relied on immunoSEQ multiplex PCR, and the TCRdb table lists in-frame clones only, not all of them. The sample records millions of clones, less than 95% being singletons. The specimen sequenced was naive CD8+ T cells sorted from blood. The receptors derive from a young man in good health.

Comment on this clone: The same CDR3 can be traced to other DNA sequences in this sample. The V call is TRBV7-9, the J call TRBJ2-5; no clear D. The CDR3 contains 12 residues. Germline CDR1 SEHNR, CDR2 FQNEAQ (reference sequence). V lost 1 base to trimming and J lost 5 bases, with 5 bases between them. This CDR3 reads CASSLGFETQYF. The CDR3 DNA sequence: TGTGCCAGCAGCTTAGGCTTCGAGACCCAGTACTTC.

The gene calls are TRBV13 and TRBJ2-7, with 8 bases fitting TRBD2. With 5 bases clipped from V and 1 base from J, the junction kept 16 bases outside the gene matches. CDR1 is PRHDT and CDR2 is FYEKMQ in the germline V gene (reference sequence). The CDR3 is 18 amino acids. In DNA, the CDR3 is TGTGCCAGCAGCCCAACTGTCCCGGGACTAGGGGAGTCCTACGAGCAGTACTTC. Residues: CASSPTVPGLGESYEQYF. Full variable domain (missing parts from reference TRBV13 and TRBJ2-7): AAGVIQSPRHLIKEKRETATLKCYPIPRHDTVYWYQQGPGQDPQFLISFYEKMQSDKGSIPDRFSAQQFSDYHSELNMSSLELGDSALYFCASSPTVPGLGESYEQYFGPGTRLTVT.

CDR3 sequence (DNA): TGCGCCAGCAGCCAAGATGGGGAACCGAGCGATGGCTACACCTTC. Amino acid sequence: CASSQDGEPSDGYTF. The chain uses TRBV4-3 and TRBJ1-2; no firm D call. V dropped 0 bases and J dropped 6 bases, with 14 bases sitting between them. The CDR3 is 15 residues long. Germline V gene sequence: CDR1 LGHNA, CDR2 YSLEER.

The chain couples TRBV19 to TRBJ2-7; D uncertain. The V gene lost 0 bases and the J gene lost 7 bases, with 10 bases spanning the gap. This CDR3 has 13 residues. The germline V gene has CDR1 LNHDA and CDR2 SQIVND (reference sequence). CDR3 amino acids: CASSIEMGIEQYF. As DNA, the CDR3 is TGTGCCAGTAGTATAGAAATGGGGATTGAGCAGTACTTC.

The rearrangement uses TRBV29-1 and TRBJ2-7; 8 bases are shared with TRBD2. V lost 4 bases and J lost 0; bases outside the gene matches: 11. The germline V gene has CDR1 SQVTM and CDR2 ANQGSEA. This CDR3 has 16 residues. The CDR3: CSVGGLDSESSYEQYF. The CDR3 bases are TGCAGCGTTGGGGGACTAGATAGTGAGAGCTCCTACGAGCAGTACTTC.

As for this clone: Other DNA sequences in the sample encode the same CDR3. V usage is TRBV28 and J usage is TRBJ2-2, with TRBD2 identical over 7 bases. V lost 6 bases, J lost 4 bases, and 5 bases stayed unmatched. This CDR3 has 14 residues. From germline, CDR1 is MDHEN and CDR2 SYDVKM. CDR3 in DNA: TGTGCCAGCAGCCCCTCGGGGGGCACCGGGGAGCTGTTTTTT. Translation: CASSPSGGTGELFF.

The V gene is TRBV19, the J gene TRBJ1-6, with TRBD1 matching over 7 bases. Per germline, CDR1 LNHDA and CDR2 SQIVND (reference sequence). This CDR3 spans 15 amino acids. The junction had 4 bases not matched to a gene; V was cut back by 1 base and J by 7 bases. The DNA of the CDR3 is TGTGCCAGTAGTATAGGCGGGACAGAAAATTCACCCCTCCACTTT. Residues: CASSIGGTENSPLHF. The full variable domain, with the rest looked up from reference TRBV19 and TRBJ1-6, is DGGITQSPKYLFRKEGQNVTLSCEQNLNHDAMYWYRQDPGQGLRLIYYSQIVNDFQKGDIAEGYSVSREKKESFPLTVTSAQKNPTAFYLCASSIGGTENSPLHFGNGTRLTVT.

The CDR3 here is CASSDDGPYEQYF. CDR3 DNA sequence: TGCGCCAGCAGCGATGACGGCCCCTACGAGCAGTACTTC. J is TRBJ2-7 and V is TRBV5-1, with D unresolved. V lost 4 bases and J lost 2, with 10 bases in between. This CDR3 has 13 amino acids. Germline assignment: CDR1 SGHRS and CDR2 YFSETQ.

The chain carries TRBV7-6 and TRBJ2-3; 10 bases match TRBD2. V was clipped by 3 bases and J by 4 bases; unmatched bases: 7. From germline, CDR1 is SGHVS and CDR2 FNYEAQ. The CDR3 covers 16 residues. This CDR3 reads CASSLASGSSADTQYF. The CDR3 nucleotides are TGTGCCAGCAGCTTGGCTAGCGGGAGTTCCGCAGATACGCAGTATTTT.

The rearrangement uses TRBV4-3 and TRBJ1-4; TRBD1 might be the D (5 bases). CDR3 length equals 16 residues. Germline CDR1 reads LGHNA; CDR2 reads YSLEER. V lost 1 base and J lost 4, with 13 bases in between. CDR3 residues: CASSQVRAGFNEKLFF. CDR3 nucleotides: TGCGCCAGCAGCCAAGTTAGGGCAGGGTTTAATGAAAAACTGTTTTTT.

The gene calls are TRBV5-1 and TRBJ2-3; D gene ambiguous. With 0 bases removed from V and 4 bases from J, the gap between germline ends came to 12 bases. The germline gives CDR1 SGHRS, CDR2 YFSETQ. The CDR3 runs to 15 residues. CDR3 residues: CASSLELEFADTQYF. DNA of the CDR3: TGCGCCAGCAGCTTGGAATTGGAGTTCGCAGATACGCAGTATTTT.

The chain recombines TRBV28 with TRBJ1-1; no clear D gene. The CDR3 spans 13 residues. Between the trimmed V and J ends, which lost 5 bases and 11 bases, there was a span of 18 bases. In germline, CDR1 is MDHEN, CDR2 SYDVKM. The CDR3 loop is CASSNLGPPEAFF. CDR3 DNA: TGTGCCAGCAGTAACCTCGGTCCCCCGGAGGCTTTCTTT.

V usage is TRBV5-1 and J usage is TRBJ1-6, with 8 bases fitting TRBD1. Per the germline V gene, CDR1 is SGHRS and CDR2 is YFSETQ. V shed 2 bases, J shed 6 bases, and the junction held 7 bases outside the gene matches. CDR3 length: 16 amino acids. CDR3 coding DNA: TGCGCCAGCAGCTTAAAAACCGGGACAGGTAATTCACCCCTCCACTTT. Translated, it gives CASSLKTGTGNSPLHF.

DNA for the CDR3: TGTGCCAGCAGTTACTCGCAACGCGGGTTTGGGTGCTACGAGCAGTACTTC. This sequence encodes CASSYSQRGFGCYEQYF. V usage is TRBV6-7 and J usage is TRBJ2-7, with D perhaps matching TRBD2 (5 bases). TRBV6-7 has ORF status, its function being uncertain. V lost 0 bases to trimming and J lost 3 bases, with 18 bases between them. This CDR3 is built from 17 residues.

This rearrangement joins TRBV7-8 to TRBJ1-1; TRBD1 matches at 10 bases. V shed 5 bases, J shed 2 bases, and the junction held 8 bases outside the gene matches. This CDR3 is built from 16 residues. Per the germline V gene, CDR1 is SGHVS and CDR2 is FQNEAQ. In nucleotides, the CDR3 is TGTGCCAGCAGCGGAACCGGGACAGGGGCTAACACTGAAGCTTTCTTT. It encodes CASSGTGTGANTEAFF.

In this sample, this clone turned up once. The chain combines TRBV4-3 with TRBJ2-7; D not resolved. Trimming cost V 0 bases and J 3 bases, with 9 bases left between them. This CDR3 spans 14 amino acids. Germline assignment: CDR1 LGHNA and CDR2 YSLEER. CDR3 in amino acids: CASSQDILVYEQYF. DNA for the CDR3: TGCGCCAGCAGCCAAGATATCCTAGTCTACGAGCAGTACTTC.

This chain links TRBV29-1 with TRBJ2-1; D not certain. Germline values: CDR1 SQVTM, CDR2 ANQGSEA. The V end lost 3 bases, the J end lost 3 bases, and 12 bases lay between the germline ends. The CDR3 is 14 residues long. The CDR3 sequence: CSVEATRFYNEQFF. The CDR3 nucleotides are TGCAGCGTTGAGGCAACCCGCTTCTACAATGAGCAGTTCTTC.

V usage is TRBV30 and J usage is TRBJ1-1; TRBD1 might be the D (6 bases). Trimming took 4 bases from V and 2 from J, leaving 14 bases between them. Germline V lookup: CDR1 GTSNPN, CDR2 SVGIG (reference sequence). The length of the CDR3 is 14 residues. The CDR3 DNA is TGTGCCTGGAATTGGGGGACAACTAACACTGAAGCTTTCTTT. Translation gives CAWNWGTTNTEAFF.

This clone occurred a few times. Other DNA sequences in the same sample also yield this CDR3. The CDR3, as DNA: TGTGCCAGCACGGGAGGAAGCTACGAGCAGTACTTC. Protein: CASTGGSYEQYF. J is TRBJ2-7 and V is TRBV6-6; 7 nucleotides align to TRBD2. V was pared by 7 bases and J by 3 bases, with 3 bases of the junction left unmatched. Germline CDR1 is MNHNY and CDR2 is SVGAGI (reference sequence). This CDR3 spans 12 amino acids.

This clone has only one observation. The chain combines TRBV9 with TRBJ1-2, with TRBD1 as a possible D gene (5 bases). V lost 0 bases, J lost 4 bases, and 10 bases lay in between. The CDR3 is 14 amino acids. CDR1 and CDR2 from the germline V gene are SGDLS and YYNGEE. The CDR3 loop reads CASSVAGPSYGYTF. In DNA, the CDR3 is TGTGCCAGCAGCGTAGCAGGGCCCTCCTATGGCTACACCTTC.

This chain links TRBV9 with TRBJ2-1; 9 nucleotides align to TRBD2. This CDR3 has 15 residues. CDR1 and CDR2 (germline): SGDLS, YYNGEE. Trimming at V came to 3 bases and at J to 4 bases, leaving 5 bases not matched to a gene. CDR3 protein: CASSGAGGGYNEQFF. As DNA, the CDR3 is TGTGCCAGCAGCGGAGCGGGAGGTGGTTACAATGAGCAGTTCTTC.

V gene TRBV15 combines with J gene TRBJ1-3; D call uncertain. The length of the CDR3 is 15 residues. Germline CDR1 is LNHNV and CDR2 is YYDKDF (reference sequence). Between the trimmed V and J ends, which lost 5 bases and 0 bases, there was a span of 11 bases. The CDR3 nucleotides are TGTGCCACCAGCGCCCAGGTGAGCTCTGGAAACACCATATATTTT. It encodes CATSAQVSSGNTIYF. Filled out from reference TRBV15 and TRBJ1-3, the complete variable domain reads DAMVIQNPRYQVTQFGKPVTLSCSQTLNHNVMYWYQQKSSQAPKLLFHYYDKDFNNEADTPDNFQSRRPNTSFCFLDIRSPGLGDTAMYLCATSAQVSSGNTIYFGEGSWLTVV.

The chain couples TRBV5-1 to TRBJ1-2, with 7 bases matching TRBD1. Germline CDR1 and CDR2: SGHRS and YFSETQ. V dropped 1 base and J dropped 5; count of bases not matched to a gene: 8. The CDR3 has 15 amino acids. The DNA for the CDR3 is TGCGCCAGCAGCTTGAATACCGGGACAGAGTATGGCTACACCTTC. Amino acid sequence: CASSLNTGTEYGYTF.

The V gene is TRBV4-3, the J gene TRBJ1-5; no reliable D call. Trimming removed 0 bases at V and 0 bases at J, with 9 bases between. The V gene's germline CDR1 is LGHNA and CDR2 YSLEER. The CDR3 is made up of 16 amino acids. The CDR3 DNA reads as TGCGCCAGCAGCCAAGATCGCTCATATAGCAATCAGCCCCAGCATTTT. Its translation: CASSQDRSYSNQPQHF.

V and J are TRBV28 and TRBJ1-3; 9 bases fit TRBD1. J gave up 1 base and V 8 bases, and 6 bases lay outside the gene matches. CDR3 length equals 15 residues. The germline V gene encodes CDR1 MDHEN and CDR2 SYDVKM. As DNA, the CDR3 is TGTGCCAGCTTCACAGGGGGCCCATCTGGAAACACCATATATTTT. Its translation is CASFTGGPSGNTIYF.

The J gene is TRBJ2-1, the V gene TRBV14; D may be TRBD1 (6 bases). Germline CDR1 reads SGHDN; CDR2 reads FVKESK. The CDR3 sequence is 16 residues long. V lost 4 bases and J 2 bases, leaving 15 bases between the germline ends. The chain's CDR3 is CASSPSTGPAYNEQFF. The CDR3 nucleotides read TGTGCCAGCAGCCCTTCGACAGGCCCGGCCTACAATGAGCAGTTCTTC.

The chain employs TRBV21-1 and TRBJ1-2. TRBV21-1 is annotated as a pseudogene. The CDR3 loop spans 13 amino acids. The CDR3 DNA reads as TGTGCCAGCAGCAACCGGGGAGGAGGAGGCTACACCTTC. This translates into CASSNRGGGGYTF.

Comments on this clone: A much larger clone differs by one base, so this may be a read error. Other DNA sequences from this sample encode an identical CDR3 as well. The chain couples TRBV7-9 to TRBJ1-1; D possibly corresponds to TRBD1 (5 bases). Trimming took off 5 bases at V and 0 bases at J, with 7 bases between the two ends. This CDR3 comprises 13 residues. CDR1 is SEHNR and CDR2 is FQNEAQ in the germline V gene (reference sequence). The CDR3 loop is CASSEGVNTEAFF. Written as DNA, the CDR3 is TGTGCCAGCAGCGAAGGGGTGAACACTGAAGCTTTCTTT.

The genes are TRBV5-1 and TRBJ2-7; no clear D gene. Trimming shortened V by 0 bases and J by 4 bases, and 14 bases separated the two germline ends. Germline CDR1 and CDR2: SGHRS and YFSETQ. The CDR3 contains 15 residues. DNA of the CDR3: TGCGCCAGCAGCTTGGATCAAGGGTCCGGTTACGAGCAGTACTTC. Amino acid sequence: CASSLDQGSGYEQYF.

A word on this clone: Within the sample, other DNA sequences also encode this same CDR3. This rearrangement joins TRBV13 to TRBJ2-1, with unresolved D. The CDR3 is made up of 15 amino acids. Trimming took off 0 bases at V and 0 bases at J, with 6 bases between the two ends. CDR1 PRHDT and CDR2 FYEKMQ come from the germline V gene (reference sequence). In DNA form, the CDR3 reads TGTGCCAGCAGCTTAGGGGATAGCTCCTACAATGAGCAGTTCTTC. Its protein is CASSLGDSSYNEQFF.

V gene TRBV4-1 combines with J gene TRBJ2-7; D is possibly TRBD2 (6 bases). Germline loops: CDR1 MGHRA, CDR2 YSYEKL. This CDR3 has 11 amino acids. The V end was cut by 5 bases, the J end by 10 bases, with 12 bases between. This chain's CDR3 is CASSKEGKQYF. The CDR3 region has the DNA TGCGCCAGCAGCAAGGAGGGGAAACAGTACTTC.

CDR3 in amino acids: CASRPQGQAGFNTEAFF. Written as DNA, the CDR3 is TGTGCCAGCAGACCCCAAGGACAGGCTGGGTTTAACACTGAAGCTTTCTTT. The chain has TRBV13 and TRBJ1-1, with 7 bases matching TRBD1. The J segment lost 2 bases and the V segment lost 6 bases, leaving 15 bases of the junction unmatched. From germline, CDR1 is PRHDT and CDR2 FYEKMQ (reference sequence). The CDR3 consists of 17 residues.